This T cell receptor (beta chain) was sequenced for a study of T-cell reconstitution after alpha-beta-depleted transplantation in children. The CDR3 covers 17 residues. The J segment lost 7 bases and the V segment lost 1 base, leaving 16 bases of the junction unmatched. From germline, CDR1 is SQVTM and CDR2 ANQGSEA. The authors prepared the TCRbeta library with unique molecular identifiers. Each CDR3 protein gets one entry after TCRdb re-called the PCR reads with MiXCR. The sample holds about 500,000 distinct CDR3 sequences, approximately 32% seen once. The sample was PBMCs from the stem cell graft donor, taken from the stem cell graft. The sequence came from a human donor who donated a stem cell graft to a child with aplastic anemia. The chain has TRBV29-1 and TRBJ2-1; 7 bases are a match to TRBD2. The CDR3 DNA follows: TGCAGCGTTGAAGGCGGGAGCCTCCTATTCAGTATGAATGAGCAGTTCTTC. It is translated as CSVEGGSLLFSMNEQFF.